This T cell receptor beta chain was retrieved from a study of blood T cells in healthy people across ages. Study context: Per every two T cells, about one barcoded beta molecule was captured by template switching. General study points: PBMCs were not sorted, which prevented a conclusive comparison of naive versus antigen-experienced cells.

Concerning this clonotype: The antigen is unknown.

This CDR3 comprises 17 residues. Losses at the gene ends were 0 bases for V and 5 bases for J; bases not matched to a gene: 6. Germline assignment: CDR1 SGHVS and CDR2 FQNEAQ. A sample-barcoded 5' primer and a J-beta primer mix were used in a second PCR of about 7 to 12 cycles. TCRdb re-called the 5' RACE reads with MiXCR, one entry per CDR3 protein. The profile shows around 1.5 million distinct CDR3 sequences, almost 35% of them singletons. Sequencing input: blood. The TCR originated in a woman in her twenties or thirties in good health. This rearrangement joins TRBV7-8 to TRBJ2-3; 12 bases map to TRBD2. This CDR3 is CASSLASLAGGVDTQYF. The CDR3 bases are TGTGCCAGCAGCTTAGCGTCCCTAGCGGGAGGGGTAGATACGCAGTATTTT.